The source of this T cell receptor (beta chain) is a study of spatial heterogeneity in lung cancer. In the library, each TCR cDNA molecule bore its own unique molecular identifier. TCRdb called the 5' RACE reads again in MiXCR, with one record for every CDR3 protein. The sample lists about 39,000 distinct CDR3 sequences, just over 3% occurring once. Trimming removed 2 bases at V and 1 base at J, with 5 bases between. CDR3 length equals 13 residues. CDR1 and CDR2 from the germline V gene are KGHSH and LQKENI. Time point defined: sample taken at primary tumor resection. Samples were donated by 72 untreated early-stage non-small cell lung cancer patients. This clonotype showed up many times.

V usage is TRBV18 and J usage is TRBJ1-1, with D unclear. Sequencing was performed on normal lung tissue next to the tumor, taken at surgery. The TCR comes from a male donor with early-stage non-small cell lung cancer. This CDR3 is CASSPGENTEAFF. CDR3 nucleotide sequence: TGTGCCAGCTCACCAGGGGAGAACACTGAAGCTTTCTTT.